Detailed here is one T cell receptor beta chain. Its antigen is not known. The data stem from a study of shared clonotypes between healthy human individuals. Broader study findings: Compared with memory subsets, naive subsets generally had larger estimated richness. Clonotypes shared by all four donors outscored non-shared clonotypes in generation probability. Clonotype sharing levels among donors were expected to vary with sequencing depth.

Method: immunoSEQ multiplex PCR; TCRdb's copy keeps in-frame clones and lacks some. The sample holds approximately 530,000 clones; approximately 94% are singletons and the top ten take approximately 0.06%. Per the germline V gene, CDR1 is SGHVS and CDR2 is FNYEAQ. The CDR3 sequence is 17 residues long. V was pared by 1 base and J by 0 bases, with 14 bases between. The chain has TRBV7-6 and TRBJ2-3, with a weak D call TRBD1 (5 bases). The sequence was collected from a woman in her twenties or thirties in good health. The specimen was naive CD4+ T cells sorted from blood. The subset denotes: CD45RA+ positively selected. The CDR3 loop reads CASSLGARRGSTDTQYF. The CDR3 DNA is TGTGCCAGCAGCTTAGGGGCCAGAAGGGGTAGCACAGATACGCAGTATTTT.